These 8 T cell receptor beta chains came from one sample sequenced in a study of blood T cell repertoires in COVID-19. Sequenced by immunoSEQ multiplex PCR; TCRdb stores in-frame clones only, minus some. The sample lists more than 95,000 clones; roughly 87% were seen once. Input material: peripheral blood. All receptors derive from a middle-aged man with acute or convalescent COVID-19.

The V gene is TRBV11-3, the J gene TRBJ1-2; 7 bases are shared with TRBD1. CDR1 is SGHNT and CDR2 is YENEEA in the germline V gene. This CDR3 has 13 residues. V shed 4 bases and J 6 bases; nucleotides not matched to a gene: 5. DNA of the CDR3: TGTGCCAGCAGCTACAGGGGTACGGATGGCTACACCTTC. This sequence encodes CASSYRGTDGYTF.

The J gene is TRBJ2-1, the V gene TRBV9; TRBD2 agrees at 9 bases. The junction had 10 bases not matched to a gene; V was cut back by 0 bases and J by 9 bases. The CDR3 has 16 residues. Germline lookup yields CDR1 SGDLS and CDR2 YYNGEE. The DNA of the CDR3 is TGTGCCAGCAGCGTAGATGGCGGGGGGGCGCTAGGTGAGCAGTTCTTC. This translates into CASSVDGGGALGEQFF.

The chain has TRBV7-8 and TRBJ1-3, with D uncertain. The CDR3 has 15 amino acids. Germline V CDR1 and CDR2: SGHVS, FQNEAQ. Trimming took 5 bases from V and 0 from J, leaving 11 bases between them. Here the CDR3 DNA reads TGTGCCAGCAGCACAACTCAGGCCTCTGGAAACACCATATATTTT. Translated, it gives CASSTTQASGNTIYF.

This chain uses TRBV5-4 with TRBJ1-3; D gene unclear. With 2 bases removed from V and 0 bases from J, the gap between germline ends came to 9 bases. Germline V gives CDR1 SGHNT, CDR2 YYREEE (reference sequence). This CDR3 spans 15 amino acids. The CDR3 sequence: CASSFGGVSGNTIYF. DNA of the CDR3: TGTGCCAGCAGCTTCGGCGGCGTCTCTGGAAACACCATATATTTT.

A word on this clone: The same CDR3 also results from other DNA sequences found in this sample. The rearrangement uses TRBV24-1 and TRBJ2-5; 7 bases map to TRBD1. The V gene's germline CDR1 is KGHDR and CDR2 SFDVKD. The CDR3 length is 15 residues. V was pared by 2 bases and J by 5 bases, with 7 bases of the junction left unmatched. CDR3 loop: CATSDSTGSGETQYF. The CDR3 DNA is TGTGCCACCAGTGATTCGACAGGGTCTGGGGAGACCCAGTACTTC.

J is TRBJ1-5 and V is TRBV7-9; 7 bases line up with TRBD1. The V gene's germline CDR1 is SEHNR and CDR2 FQNEAQ (reference sequence). This CDR3 has 15 residues. With V trimmed by 3 bases and J by 3 bases, 5 bases remained unmatched. The CDR3 sequence: CASSLQGGVNQPQHF. DNA for the CDR3: TGTGCCAGCAGCTTGCAGGGGGGTGTCAATCAGCCCCAGCATTTT.

The V gene is TRBV9, the J gene TRBJ2-7, with D perhaps matching TRBD2 (5 bases). The CDR3 covers 13 residues. Trimming shortened V by 2 bases and J by 2 bases, and 8 bases separated the two germline ends. The germline CDR1 and CDR2 sequences are SGDLS and YYNGEE. The CDR3 nucleotides are TGTGCCAGCAGCGTCGGGGATGCCTACGAGCAGTACTTC. Its translation: CASSVGDAYEQYF.

V and J are TRBV4-1 and TRBJ2-7; D perhaps matches TRBD1 (6 bases). CDR1 is MGHRA, CDR2 YSYEKL, per germline. The V gene lost 1 base and the J gene lost 2 bases, with 12 bases spanning the gap. The CDR3 loop spans 15 amino acids. In DNA form, the CDR3 reads TGCGCCAGCAGCCAAGTTCCAGGGGTAACCTACGAGCAGTACTTC. Residues: CASSQVPGVTYEQYF.